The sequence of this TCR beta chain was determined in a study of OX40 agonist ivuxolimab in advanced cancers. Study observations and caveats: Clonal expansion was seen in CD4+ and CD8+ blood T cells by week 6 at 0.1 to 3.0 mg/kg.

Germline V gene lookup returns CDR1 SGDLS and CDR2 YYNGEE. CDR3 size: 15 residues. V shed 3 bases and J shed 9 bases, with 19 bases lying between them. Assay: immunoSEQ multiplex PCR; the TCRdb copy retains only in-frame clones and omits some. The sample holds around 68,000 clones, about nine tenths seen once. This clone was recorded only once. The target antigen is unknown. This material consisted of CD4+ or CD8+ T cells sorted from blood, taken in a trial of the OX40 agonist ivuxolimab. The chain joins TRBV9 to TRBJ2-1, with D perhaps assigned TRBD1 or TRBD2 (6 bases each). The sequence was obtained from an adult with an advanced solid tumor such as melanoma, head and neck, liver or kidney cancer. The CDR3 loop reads CASSGPGATFPEQFF. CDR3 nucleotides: TGTGCCAGCAGCGGCCCGGGGGCTACCTTCCCTGAGCAGTTCTTC.